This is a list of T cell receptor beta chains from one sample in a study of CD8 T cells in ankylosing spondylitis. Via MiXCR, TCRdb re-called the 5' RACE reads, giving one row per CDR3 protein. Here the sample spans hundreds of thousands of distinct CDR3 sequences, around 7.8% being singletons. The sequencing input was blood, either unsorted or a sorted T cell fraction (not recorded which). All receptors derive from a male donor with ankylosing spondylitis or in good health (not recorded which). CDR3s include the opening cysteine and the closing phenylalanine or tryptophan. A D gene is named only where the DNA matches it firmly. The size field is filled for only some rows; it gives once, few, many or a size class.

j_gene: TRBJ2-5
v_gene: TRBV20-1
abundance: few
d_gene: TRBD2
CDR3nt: TGCAGTGCTAGAGATTCCGGACTAGCGTTTGAGACCCAGTACTTC
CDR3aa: CSARDSGLAFETQYF

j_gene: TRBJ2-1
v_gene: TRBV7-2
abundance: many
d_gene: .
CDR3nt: TGTGCCAGCAGCGCCTACAATGAGCAGTTCTTC
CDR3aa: CASSAYNEQFF

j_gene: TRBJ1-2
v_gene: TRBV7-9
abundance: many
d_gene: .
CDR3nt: TGTGCCAGCAGCTTAGTGGCGCCGGACTATGGCTACACCTTC
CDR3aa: CASSLVAPDYGYTF

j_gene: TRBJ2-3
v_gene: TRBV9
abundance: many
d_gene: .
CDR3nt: TGTGCCAGCAGCGAATCCGGGACCCCTGTGGATACGCAGTATTTT
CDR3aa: CASSESGTPVDTQYF

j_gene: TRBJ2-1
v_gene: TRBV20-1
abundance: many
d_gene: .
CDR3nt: TGCAGTGCAGAACCGGACTACGACTACAATGAGCAGTTCTTC
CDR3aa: CSAEPDYDYNEQFF

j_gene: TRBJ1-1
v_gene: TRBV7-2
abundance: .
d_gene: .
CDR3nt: TGTGCCAGCAGCCCCGAAGTGGGGGCGAACACTGAAGCTTTCTTT
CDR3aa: CASSPEVGANTEAFF

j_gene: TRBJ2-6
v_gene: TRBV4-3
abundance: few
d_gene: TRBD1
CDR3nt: TGCGCCAGCAGCCCTGCTCCGGACAGGGCGTCCCCCGTCCTGACTTTC
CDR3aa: CASSPAPDRASPVLTF

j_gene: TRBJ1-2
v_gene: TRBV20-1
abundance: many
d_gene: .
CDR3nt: TGCAGTGCTGGACCCGGGATGGCAAACTATGGCTACACCTTC
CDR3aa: CSAGPGMANYGYTF

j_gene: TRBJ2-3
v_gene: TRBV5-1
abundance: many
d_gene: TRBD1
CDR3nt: TGCGCCAGCAGCGCGGCTCGACAGGGTCCAGATACGCAGTATTTT
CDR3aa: CASSAARQGPDTQYF

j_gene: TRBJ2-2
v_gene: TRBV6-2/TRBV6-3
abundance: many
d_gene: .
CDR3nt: TGTGCCAGCTCTGCGGGAAAATCGAACACCGGGGAGCTGTTTTTT
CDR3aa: CASSAGKSNTGELFF

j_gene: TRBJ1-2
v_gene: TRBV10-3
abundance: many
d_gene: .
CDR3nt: TGTGCCATCAGTGAGCTCGTGGGGGCGAGCTATGGCTACACCTTC
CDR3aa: CAISELVGASYGYTF

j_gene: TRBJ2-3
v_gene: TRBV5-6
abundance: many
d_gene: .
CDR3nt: TGTGCCAGCAAGGACTTCACTAGCACAGATACGCAGTATTTT
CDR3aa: CASKDFTSTDTQYF

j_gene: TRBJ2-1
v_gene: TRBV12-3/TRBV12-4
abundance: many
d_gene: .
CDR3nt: TGTGCCAGCAGCCGGACCCCTAATTGGGATGAGCAGTTCTTC
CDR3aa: CASSRTPNWDEQFF

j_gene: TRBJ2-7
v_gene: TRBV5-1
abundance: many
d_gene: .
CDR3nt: TGCGCCAGCAGCTTGGGGGGCGTCCCCTACGAGCAGTACTTC
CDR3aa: CASSLGGVPYEQYF

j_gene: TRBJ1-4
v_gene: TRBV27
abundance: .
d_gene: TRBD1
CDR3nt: TGTGCCAGCAGTCGGGACATGACAGGGGCCCGGGCACACGAAAAACTGTTTTTT
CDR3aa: CASSRDMTGARAHEKLFF

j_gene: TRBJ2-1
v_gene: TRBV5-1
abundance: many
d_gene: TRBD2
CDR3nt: TGCGCCAGCAGCTTGGCCGAACTAGCGGGGGCCAATGAGCAGTTCTTC
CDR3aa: CASSLAELAGANEQFF

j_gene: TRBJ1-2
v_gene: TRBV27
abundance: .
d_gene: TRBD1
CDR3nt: TGTGCCACCCAGTTTATAGGCACAGGGGTCTATGGCTACACCTTC
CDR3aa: CATQFIGTGVYGYTF

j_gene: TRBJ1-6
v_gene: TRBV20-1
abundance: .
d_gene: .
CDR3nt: TGCAGTGCCGCGCGGGGGGCCGATAATTCACCCCTCCACTTT
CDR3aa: CSAARGADNSPLHF

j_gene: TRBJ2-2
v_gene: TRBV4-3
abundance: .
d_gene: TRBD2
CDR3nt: TGCGCCAGCAGCTGGCGGGGGGGCACCGGGGAGCTGTTTTTT
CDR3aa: CASSWRGGTGELFF

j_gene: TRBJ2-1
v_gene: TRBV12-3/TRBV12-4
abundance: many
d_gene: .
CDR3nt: TGTGCCAGCAGTTTAGGGATTTTCTCCTACAATGAGCAGTTCTTC
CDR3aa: CASSLGIFSYNEQFF

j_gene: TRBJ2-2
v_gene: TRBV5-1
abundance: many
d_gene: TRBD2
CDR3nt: TGCGCCAGCAGCGGTCTAGCGGGAGGAGGTACCGGGGAGCTGTTTTTT
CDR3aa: CASSGLAGGGTGELFF

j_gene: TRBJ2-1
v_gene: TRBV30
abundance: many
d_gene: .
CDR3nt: TGTGCCTGGAGTCTCAATGAGCAGTTCTTC
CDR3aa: CAWSLNEQFF

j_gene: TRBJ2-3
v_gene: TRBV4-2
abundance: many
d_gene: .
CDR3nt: TGTGCCAGCAGCCAAGCCGGTCGGGGGTTTTACACAGATACGCAGTATTTT
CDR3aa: CASSQAGRGFYTDTQYF

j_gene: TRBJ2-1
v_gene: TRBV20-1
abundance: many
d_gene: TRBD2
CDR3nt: TGCAGTGCAGCCGGGACTAGCGGGGGGGCAATTGAGCAGTTCTTC
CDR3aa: CSAAGTSGGAIEQFF

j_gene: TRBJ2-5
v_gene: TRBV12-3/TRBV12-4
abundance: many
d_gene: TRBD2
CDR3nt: TGTGCCAGCAGTTTGACTAGCCGACCGTACTTC
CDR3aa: CASSLTSRPYF

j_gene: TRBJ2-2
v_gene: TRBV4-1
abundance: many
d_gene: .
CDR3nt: TGCGCCAGCAGCCCTTTACAGGGACCGAACACCGGGGAGCTGTTTTTT
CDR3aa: CASSPLQGPNTGELFF

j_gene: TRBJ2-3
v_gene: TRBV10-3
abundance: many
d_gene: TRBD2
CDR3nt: TGTGCCATCAGTGACCGTAGCGGGGGGGCCACAGATACGCAGTATTTT
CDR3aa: CAISDRSGGATDTQYF

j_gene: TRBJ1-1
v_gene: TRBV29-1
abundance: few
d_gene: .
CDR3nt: TGCAGCGTCCAGACAGGACCAAACACTGAAGCTTTCTTT
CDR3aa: CSVQTGPNTEAFF

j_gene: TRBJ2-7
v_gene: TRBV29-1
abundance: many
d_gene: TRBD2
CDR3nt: TGCAGCGTTGAGCTTTCTACTAGCGGGTCCTACGAGCAGTACTTC
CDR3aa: CSVELSTSGSYEQYF

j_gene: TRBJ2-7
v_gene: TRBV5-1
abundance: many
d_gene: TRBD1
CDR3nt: TGCGCCAGCAGCTTGGGAGGACAGGGTCTCTACGAGCAGTACTTC
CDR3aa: CASSLGGQGLYEQYF

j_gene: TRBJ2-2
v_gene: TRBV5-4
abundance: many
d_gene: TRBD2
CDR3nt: TGTGCCAGCAGCTCCCCAGCGGGGGGCACCGGGGAGCTGTTTTTT
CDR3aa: CASSSPAGGTGELFF

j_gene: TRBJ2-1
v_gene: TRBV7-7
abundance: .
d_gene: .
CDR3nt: TGTGCTAGCAGCTTAGGCCAGCAGAATGAGCAGTTCTTC
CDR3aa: CASSLGQQNEQFF

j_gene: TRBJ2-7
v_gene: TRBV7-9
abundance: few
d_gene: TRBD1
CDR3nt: TGTGCCAGCAGCTTAGAGACAGGGGGCCCAAACGAGCAGTACTTC
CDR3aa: CASSLETGGPNEQYF

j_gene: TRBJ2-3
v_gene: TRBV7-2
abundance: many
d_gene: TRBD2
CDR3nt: TGTGCCAGCAGCTTAGACAGCGGGAGTCGAGATACGCAGTATTTT
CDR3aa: CASSLDSGSRDTQYF

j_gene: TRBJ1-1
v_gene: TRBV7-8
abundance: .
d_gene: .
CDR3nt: TGTGCCAGCAGCTTAAGAGTGGACACTGAAGCTTTCTTT
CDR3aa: CASSLRVDTEAFF

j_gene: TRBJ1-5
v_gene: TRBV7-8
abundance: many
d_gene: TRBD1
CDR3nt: TGTGCCAGCAGTCGGGACAGAAATAGCAATCAGCCCCAGCATTTT
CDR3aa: CASSRDRNSNQPQHF

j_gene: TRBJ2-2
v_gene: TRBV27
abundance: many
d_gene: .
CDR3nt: TGTGCCAGCAGTTCCGAAGCGGCAAACACCGGGGAGCTGTTTTTT
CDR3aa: CASSSEAANTGELFF

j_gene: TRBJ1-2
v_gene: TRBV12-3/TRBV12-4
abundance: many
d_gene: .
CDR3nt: TGTGCCAGCAGTTTGGGCCTGGGAGTCTATGGCTACACCTTC
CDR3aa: CASSLGLGVYGYTF

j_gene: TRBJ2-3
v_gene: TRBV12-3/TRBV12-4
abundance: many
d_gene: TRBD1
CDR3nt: TGTGCCAGCACCCGGGACAGGGTCTCAGATACGCAGTATTTT
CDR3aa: CASTRDRVSDTQYF

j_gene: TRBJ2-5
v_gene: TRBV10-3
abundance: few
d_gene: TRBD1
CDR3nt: TGTGCCATCAAGGGGTATGGGACAGGGGCGCAAGAGACCCAGTACTTC
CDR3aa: CAIKGYGTGAQETQYF

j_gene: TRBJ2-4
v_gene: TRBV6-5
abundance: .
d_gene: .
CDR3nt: TGTGCCAGCAGATCACCGGGACCGCTCGCCAAAAACATTCAGTACTTC
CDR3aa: CASRSPGPLAKNIQYF

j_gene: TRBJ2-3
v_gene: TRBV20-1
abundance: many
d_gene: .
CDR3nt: TGCAGTGCTAGGCGCGGAGCCTACACAGATACGCAGTATTTT
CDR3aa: CSARRGAYTDTQYF

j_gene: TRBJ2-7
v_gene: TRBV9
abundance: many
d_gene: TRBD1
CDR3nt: TGTGCCAGCAGCAGTAAGGGGGCCGCCTTTACCTACGAGCAGTACTTC
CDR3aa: CASSSKGAAFTYEQYF